This T cell receptor (beta chain) is from a study of cytomegalovirus exposure and HLA in healthy donors. Study-wide findings and caveats: The productive fraction for most TCR beta V segments was about 90% or about 30% in an earlier analysis. Later, an analysis showed that TCR beta chains associated with HLA were more clonally expanded than others that were equally common. Differences between HLA loci emerged in a later analysis of TCR association rates, with DRB1 most and HLA-C fewest. There was a cluster of highly shared sequence variants that was likely a sequencing artifact.

The PCR had 60 Vbeta and 13 Jbeta primers. TCRdb's table, derived via immunoSEQ multiplex PCR, lists solely in-frame clones and lacks some. The repertoire holds about 140,000 clones, with more than 70% as singletons. This clone is a singleton in its sample. What it binds is unknown. CDR1 and CDR2 (germline): SGHKS, YYEKEE (reference sequence). Trimming pared 5 bases from V and 3 bases from J, leaving 12 bases between. The CDR3 is made up of 14 amino acids. Sequenced sample: PBMCs. This chain uses TRBV5-5 with TRBJ2-1, with a possible D match to TRBD1 (5 bases). This receptor was identified in a man in his forties or fifties in good health and CMV-seronegative. This chain's CDR3 is CASRQTEYYNEQFF. The CDR3 coding sequence is TGTGCCAGCAGGCAGACAGAATACTACAATGAGCAGTTCTTC.